This T cell receptor (beta chain) appears in the sequencing data of a study of human T cells and chemical hapten exposure. TCRdb processed the RACE reads anew with MiXCR; each CDR3 protein has one entry. The profile shows about 90,000 distinct CDR3 sequences, roughly a tenth of them singletons. V gave up 1 base and J gave up 6 bases, with 12 bases separating them. Per the germline V gene, CDR1 is LGHDT and CDR2 is YNNKEL (reference sequence). The CDR3 has 14 amino acids. Time point: patch test 3, about 24 weeks after DPC sensitization. The sample's treatment: therapeutic diphenylcyclopropenone sensitization with weekly scalp DPC. Sample donors consisted of patients with alopecia, aged 18 to 70 years, who were suitable for DPC. In this sample, this clonotype turned up a few times.

The rearrangement joins TRBV3-1 to TRBJ1-1, with D possibly being TRBD1 (6 bases). The origin of this receptor is a woman in her twenties or thirties with alopecia areata. Some clones in this sample may be carry-over from other donors' samples. Specimen: whole blood, collected in connection with sensitization to the hapten diphenylcyclopropenone (DPC). CDR3 sequence (DNA): TGTGCCAGCAGCCAAGCGGGGACACGGGCTGAAGCTTTCTTT. Encoded protein: CASSQAGTRAEAFF.